This T cell receptor beta chain was obtained from a study of shared clonotypes between healthy human individuals (dated by TCRdb to the early 2020s). Study-level background: A couple of women and a few men aged 18 to 49 years were included in the cohort. For each donor, three plates each were used for CD4 naive and CD4 memory, two plates were used for CD8 naive, and one plate was used for CD8 memory. The study deeply sequenced blood TCR repertoires of about 5 healthy adults to estimate repertoire size and the extent of clonotype sharing between individuals. To increase sequencing depth and limit assay-specific biases, different laboratories used diverse techniques to prepare libraries and sequence TCR repertoires. Per donor, leukapheresis produced somewhere between about 0.94 and 9 billion PBMCs.

Regarding this clone: There is no known antigen for this receptor. Base-call qualities are not available, and no considerably larger clone is one nucleotide away.

Using the deep immunoSEQ assay, TCR CDR3 regions were amplified from genomic DNA by multiplex PCR. For each cell subset, the extracted genomic DNA was distributed evenly across all wells of several immunoSEQ 96-well plates, and each plate served as one replicate. For sorted subsets, each replicate PCR was loaded with around 220 ng genomic DNA, equivalent to some 27,000 T cell genomes. Purified libraries were quantified with a Qubit 3.0 fluorometer, sized on a Bioanalyzer 2100, and re-quantified with the KAPA Library Quantification kit. A separate single-read 150-cycle Illumina NextSeq 550 flow cell was used to sequence each immunoSEQ 96-well plate. In the original analysis: The immunoSEQ output contained only junctional sequences without quality scores, so filtering could not match that applied to full-length reads. To assign V/J genes and CDR3, sequences were annotated against IMGT germline references using PyIR, a Python wrapper for IgBLAST v1.9. Reads with weak V/J assignments (E-value above 1e-6), missing CDR3, stop codons, out-of-frame junctions, or ambiguous translated residues were removed. V3J clonotypes were defined as sequences sharing an identical inferred V gene, J gene, and CDR3 amino acid sequence. Percentage overlap between repertoires was calculated by dividing the number of shared unique clonotypes by the size of the smaller repertoire. Repertoire richness was assessed with RTK rarefaction, the Chao1 estimator, and Recon v2.1 estimates of unobserved clonotypes. Generation probabilities were computed with OLGA for all TCRbeta clonotypes obtained by the gDNA method from several donors. Held by TCRdb, this immuneACCESS table contains in-frame sequences only and omits some clones. Under half of the omission traces to an unresolved V gene where checked; the cause of the rest is unknown. V and J calls and clone size follow that table, whereas D and trimming were derived from the DNA. For this sample the table gives about 610,000 clones, of which 95% to 97% were detected only once. The ten largest clones add up to roughly 0.1% of the sample.

CD8 naive samples were CD45RO-negative cells positively selected for CCR7, giving a CD45RA+CCR7+ population that excluded TemRA cells. The donors were healthy, HIV-negative adults with no recently reported acute infections or vaccinations. Only Caucasian adults living in Nashville, Tennessee, USA were represented among the donors. Blood was obtained by leukapheresis, after which PBMCs were separated by Ficoll-Histopaque density gradient centrifugation and cryopreserved in liquid nitrogen vapor phase. Analytical flow cytometry was used to check the purity and quantity of every magnetically sorted T cell population. From each sorted fraction, genomic DNA was isolated and quantified by UV absorbance on a Nanodrop 2000c. CDR1 is given as MNHEY and CDR2 as SMNVEV, both from the germline V gene (reference sequence). From the cysteine through the phenylalanine, the CDR3 covers 14 amino acids. Here the CDR3 DNA is all that survives: 42 bases in frame from base 1. At the junction V is shortened by 3 bases and J by 5 bases, with 11 bases in between.

The paper as a whole reports these results and caveats: The genetic and exposure-history diversity represented was limited by the small number of donors. Across several donors, roughly 5% of naive CD4, more than 3% of naive CD8, approximately 2.5% of memory CD4, and under 0.45% of memory CD8 clonotypes were shared. Estimated clonotype richness was generally larger for naive than for memory subsets. Based on pairwise subsampling, the degree of clonotype sharing among donors was expected to be affected by sequencing depth. Sampling was limited to blood, and TCR repertoires in tissue likely differ from TCR repertoires in blood. Higher generation probabilities were observed for clonotypes shared by all four sorted-subset donors than for non-shared clonotypes. Even with the large sequencing depth, rarefaction of the sorted-subset datasets indicated that sequencing was incomplete.

The sequenced sample was naive CD8+ T cells sorted from blood. Sample cell subset or site, as interpreted from the label and publication: CD45RA+CCR7+. This TCR derives from a woman aged 25 to 39 in good health. The chain is made from TRBV27 and TRBJ2-1; tentative D gene TRBD2, with 6 bases matching. CDR3 protein: CASSFGPGDNEQFF. The sequenced DNA: TGTGCCAGCAGTTTTGGGCCGGGGGACAATGAGCAGTTCTTC.